This record covers a single T cell receptor beta chain. Its antigen is still unknown. Data came from immunoSEQ multiplex PCR; TCRdb stores just in-frame clones and leaves some out. The sample contains roughly 15,000 clones, approximately 93% of which appear only once. The data were taken from a study of OX40 agonist ivuxolimab in advanced cancers. Study results and limitations: Researchers did not establish what antigens the expanded peripheral T cells target.

This CDR3 comprises 16 residues. The V end was cut by 4 bases, the J end by 8 bases, with 21 bases between. Germline V CDR1 and CDR2: SGHTA, FQGNSA. The sequence was collected from an adult with an advanced solid tumor such as melanoma, head and neck, liver or kidney cancer. The J gene is TRBJ2-1, the V gene TRBV7-2; D uncertain. The material was CD4+ or CD8+ T cells sorted from blood, obtained in a trial of the OX40 agonist ivuxolimab. CDR3 in amino acids: CASSSLPASVAYEQFF. The DNA of the CDR3 is TGTGCCAGCAGCTCCCTTCCTGCGTCGGTAGCTTATGAGCAGTTCTTC.